These 23 T cell receptor delta chains originate from one sample sequenced in a study of gamma-delta chains in newborns, infants, children. TCRdb reprocessed the reads through CATT. The sample carries around 6,000 delta-chain clones, less than 2.5% recorded once. Source material: blood. The receptors here all came from a child who was a newborn, infant or young child, either healthy, febrile or measles-vaccinated (not recorded which).

This clone was counted only a few times. V gene TRDV2 combines with J gene TRDJ3; the D gene is possibly TRDD3 (6 bases). CDR1 is GEAIGNYY and CDR2 is EKD in the germline V gene. Trimming cost V 0 bases and J 0 bases, with 14 bases left between them. The CDR3 runs to 19 residues. CDR3 region: CACDTGMGGSSWDTRQMFF. The CDR3 nucleotides read TGTGCCTGTGACACCGGAATGGGGGGGAGCTCCTGGGACACCCGACAGATGTTTTTC.

This clone came up a few times. A far larger clone is one nucleotide away, so this likely arose from a read error. The sample has other DNA sequences that encode this CDR3 too. The rearrangement joins TRDV2 to TRDJ3, with D hard to call. The CDR3 sequence is 18 residues long. CDR1 is GEAIGNYY, CDR2 EKD, per germline. V lost 0 bases and J 1 base, leaving 12 bases between the germline ends. The CDR3 reads CACDTGGFSSWDTRQMFF. The CDR3 DNA is TGTGCCTGTGACACCGGAGGGTTCAGTTCCTGGGACACCCGACAGATGTTTTTC.

This clone ranks as medium-sized. In the same sample, other DNA sequences code for this CDR3. This sequence joins TRDV2 and TRDJ3; TRDD3 matches at 11 bases. V dropped 1 base and J dropped 1; count of bases not matched to a gene: 8. The CDR3 contains 20 residues. Germline V gene data show CDR1 as GEAIGNYY and CDR2 as EKD. CDR3 in amino acids: CACDTWGIRVGSWDTRQMFF. CDR3 bases: TGTGCCTGTGACACTTGGGGGATACGCGTAGGATCCTGGGACACCCGACAGATGTTTTTC.

This clone was found a few times. TCRdb shows a much larger clone's protein in place of this DNA's translation, and the two differ at residue 9, likely through a read error; the protein shown is translated from the DNA. This rearrangement joins TRDV2 to TRDJ3; 8 bases are shared with TRDD3. Losses at the gene ends were 3 bases for V and 0 bases for J; bases not matched to a gene: 9. The germline V gene encodes CDR1 GEAIGNYY and CDR2 EKD. The CDR3 contains 19 residues. CDR3 loop: CACDSTGGSSSWDTRQMFF. Written as DNA, the CDR3 is TGTGCCTGTGACTCTACTGGGGGGTCGAGCTCCTGGGACACCCGACAGATGTTTTTC.

This clone was observed at least ten times. Other DNA sequences in this sample translate to the same CDR3. The J gene is TRDJ3, the V gene TRDV2; 8 nucleotides agree with TRDD3. The CDR3 contains 18 residues. The J segment lost 0 bases and the V segment lost 1 base, leaving 4 bases of the junction unmatched. Germline V gives CDR1 GEAIGNYY, CDR2 EKD. CDR3 sequence (DNA): TGTGCCTGTGACACGGTCTGGGGGAGCTCCTGGGACACCCGACAGATGTTTTTC. It translates to CACDTVWGSSWDTRQMFF.

This clone was counted only a few times. A far larger clone is a single base away, which makes a read error likely. In the same sample, other DNA sequences code for this CDR3. The gene calls are TRDV2 and TRDJ2; D perhaps matches TRDD3 (5 bases). CDR1 and CDR2 (germline): GEAIGNYY, EKD. Between the trimmed V and J ends, which lost 0 bases and 0 bases, there was a span of 10 bases. CDR3 size: 16 residues. The CDR3 loop is CACDTVGEALTAQLFF. The CDR3, as DNA: TGTGCCTGTGACACCGTTGGGGAAGCTTTGACAGCACAACTCTTCTTT.

In regard to this clone: The amino acid sequence in TCRdb belongs to a much larger clone and departs from this DNA's translation at residue 12, likely a sequencing read error; the sequence shown is translated from the DNA. The chain joins TRDV2 to TRDJ3; 12 positions agree with TRDD3. CDR3 size: 17 residues. Germline V gives CDR1 GEAIGNYY, CDR2 EKD. The CDR3 DNA sequence: TGTGCCTGTGACACTACTGGGGGATACTGGGACGCCCGACAGATGTTTTTC. Protein sequence: CACDTTGGYWDARQMFF.

Of note for this clone: The TCRdb protein, from a much larger clone, departs from this DNA's translation at residue 9, likely by read error; the protein shown derives from the DNA. This chain connects TRDV2 to TRDJ3; D uncertain. V was cut by 0 bases and J by 3 bases, with 11 bases left in between. The CDR3 loop spans 17 amino acids. Germline assignment: CDR1 GEAIGNYY and CDR2 EKD. The CDR3 DNA is TGTGCCTGTGACACCGGATGGAGCTTCTGGGACACCCGACAGATGTTTTTC. This codes for CACDTGWSFWDTRQMFF.

This clone was counted between two and nine times. A much bigger clone sits one base away, suggesting this may be a read error. The sample contains more than one DNA sequence encoding this CDR3. The chain recombines TRDV2 with TRDJ3; the match to TRDD3 covers 7 bases. The germline CDR1 and CDR2 sequences are GEAIGNYY and EKD. The CDR3 sequence is 23 residues long. The CDR3 protein is CACGTVRGIQSGSFSWDTRQMFF. In nucleotides, the CDR3 is TGTGCCTGTGGCACCGTCCGGGGGATCCAATCGGGTTCCTTCTCCTGGGACACCCGACAGATGTTTTTC.

A note on this clone: A far larger clone is one nucleotide away, so this likely arose from a read error. The chain is built from TRDV2 and TRDJ3, with 10 nucleotides matching TRDD3. The CDR3 has 17 residues. The germline V gene encodes CDR1 GEAIGNYY and CDR2 EKD. CDR3 DNA sequence: TGTGCCTGTGACAGTACTGGGGGATCCTGGGACGCCCGACAGATGTTTTTC. This sequence encodes CACDSTGGSWDARQMFF.

This clone has just a few counts. It may be a read error: a sequence one base away is much more abundant. Other DNA sequences in this sample translate to the same CDR3. This sequence joins TRDV2 and TRDJ3, with unresolved D. Germline values: CDR1 GEAIGNYY, CDR2 EKD. This CDR3 is built from 16 residues. CDR3 in amino acids: CACDTVSSWDTRQMFF. The CDR3 DNA sequence: TGTGCCTGCGACACGGTTAGCTCCTGGGACACCCGACAGATGTTTTTC.

Worth noting for this clone: This sequence may be a read error, since a much larger clone differs from it by one base. The sample carries other DNA sequences with the same CDR3. This chain joins TRDV2 and TRDJ3, with 10 bases identical to TRDD3. CDR1 and CDR2 (germline): GEAIGNYY, EKD. Trimming cost V 4 bases and J 2 bases; bases outside gene matches: 10. The CDR3 sequence is 19 residues long. The CDR3 DNA is TGTGCCTGTGATAATGCTGGGGGATATCTCGCCTGGGACACCCGACAGATGTTTTTC. As protein: CACDNAGGYLAWDTRQMFF.

Comment on this clone: The TCRdb protein comes from a much larger clone and disagrees with this DNA's translation at residue 11, likely due to a read error; the protein given here is derived from the DNA. This chain joins TRDV2 and TRDJ3; 11 nucleotides agree with TRDD3. J gave up 0 bases and V 3 bases, and 9 bases lay outside the gene matches. Germline V gives CDR1 GEAIGNYY, CDR2 EKD. The CDR3 contains 20 residues. CDR3 sequence: CACDELGDKENSWDTRQMFF. In DNA form, the CDR3 reads TGTGCCTGTGACGAACTGGGGGATAAGGAAAACTCCTGGGACACCCGACAGATGTTTTTC.

Remarks on this clone: The mismatch at residue 7 between this DNA's translation and the TCRdb protein of a much larger clone likely reflects a read error; the protein shown is translated from the DNA. The chain links TRDV2 to TRDJ2, with D perhaps matching TRDD3 (5 bases). This CDR3 has 18 amino acids. Trimming took off 3 bases at V and 1 base at J, with 20 bases between the two ends. CDR1 GEAIGNYY and CDR2 EKD come from the germline V gene. The DNA for the CDR3 is TGTGCCTGTGACCCCGTACGGGATCCCCCTATTTTGACAGCACAACTCTTCTTT. It codes for CACDPVRDPPILTAQLFF.

This clone was picked up a small number of times. A read error is the likely source, as a far larger clone sits one nucleotide away. Other DNA sequences in this sample translate to the same CDR3. This chain uses TRDV2 with TRDJ2, with 9 bases matching TRDD3. The CDR3 has 15 residues. Per germline, CDR1 GEAIGNYY and CDR2 EKD. CDR3 bases: TGTGCCTGCGACAAACTGGGGGATTTGACAGCACAACTCTTCTTT. Its protein is CACDKLGDLTAQLFF.

This clone has a handful of counts. The TCRdb protein, from a much larger clone, departs from this DNA's translation at residue 11, likely by read error; the protein shown derives from the DNA. The chain links TRDV2 to TRDJ3; 7 nucleotides line up with TRDD3. Per germline, CDR1 GEAIGNYY and CDR2 EKD. This CDR3 has 18 residues. This chain's CDR3 is CACDTVWGSSRDTRQMFF. Here the CDR3 DNA reads TGTGCCTGTGACACCGTTTGGGGGAGCTCCCGGGACACCCGACAGATGTTTTTC.

By proportion, this clone is medium-sized. Other nucleotide sequences in the sample specify the same CDR3. The chain combines TRDV2 with TRDJ3; 13 positions agree with TRDD3. CDR1 and CDR2 (germline): GEAIGNYY, EKD. The V segment lost 2 bases and the J segment 5 bases; nucleotides outside the gene matches: 17. The CDR3 covers 22 residues. The CDR3 DNA sequence: TGTGCCTGTGACAACCTCCCGGGGAGTACTGGGGGATACGTCAGGGACACCCGACAGATGTTTTTC. Translation gives CACDNLPGSTGGYVRDTRQMFF.

This clone was detected only a few times. A much larger clone sits a single nucleotide away, making a read error possible. The V and J genes are TRDV2 and TRDJ2; TRDD3 matches at 11 bases. CDR1 and CDR2 (germline): GEAIGNYY, EKD. The V gene end was trimmed by 5 bases and the J gene end by 1 base; junction bases not matched to a gene: 11. The CDR3 loop spans 18 amino acids. In DNA, the CDR3 is TGTGCCTGTGGCAAAATACTGGGGGATAAAAATTTGACAGCACAACTCTTCTTT. Translation: CACGKILGDKNLTAQLFF.

Turning to this clone: This likely traces to a read error, being one base from a far larger clone. In the same sample, other DNA sequences code for this CDR3. V is TRDV2 and J is TRDJ2, with 8 bases fitting TRDD3. The CDR3 loop spans 14 amino acids. Germline V gives CDR1 GEAIGNYY, CDR2 EKD. The CDR3 DNA is TGTGCCTGCGACACCTGGGGGATGACAGCACAACTCTTCTTT. It specifies CACDTWGMTAQLFF.

By share, this clone counts as medium-sized (0.01 to 0.1%). Additional DNA sequences in this sample encode the identical CDR3. This chain joins TRDV2 and TRDJ3; TRDD3 matches 7 bases. Trimming at V came to 0 bases and at J to 0 bases, leaving 4 bases not matched to a gene. The CDR3 runs 18 residues. Germline V lookup: CDR1 GEAIGNYY, CDR2 EKD. CDR3 amino acids: CACDTVWGSSWDTRQMFF. The CDR3 coding sequence is TGTGCCTGTGACACCGTTTGGGGGAGCTCCTGGGACACCCGACAGATGTTTTTC.

This clone was counted only a few times. With a much larger clone just one base away, this may be a read error. V and J are TRDV2 and TRDJ3, with 7 bases lining up with TRDD3. The CDR3 extends over 20 amino acids. CDR1 GEAIGNYY and CDR2 EKD come from the germline V gene. CDR3 nucleotide sequence: TGTGCCTGTGACACCTGGGGGACAAAACTCAGCTCCTGGAACACCCGACAGATGTTTTTC. Its translation: CACDTWGTKLSSWNTRQMFF.

Regarding this clone: A read error may explain this, as a much larger clone is one base away. This sample includes further DNA sequences coding for the same CDR3. The rearrangement joins TRDV1 to TRDJ1; 10 bases are a match to TRDD3. J gave up 4 bases and V 0 bases, and 20 bases lay outside the gene matches. Germline values: CDR1 TSWWSYY, CDR2 QGS. The CDR3 is 21 residues long. The CDR3 sequence is CALGELGLVRDWGIWDDKLIF. As DNA, the CDR3 is TGTGCTCTTGGGGAACTAGGGCTAGTCCGGGACTGGGGGATTTGGGACGATAAACTCATCTTT.

This clone is medium-sized (0.01 to 0.1%) in the sample. Other DNA sequences in the sample encode the same CDR3. V gene TRDV2 combines with J gene TRDJ3; the D is unclear. Germline CDR1 reads GEAIGNYY; CDR2 reads EKD. The CDR3 totals 18 residues. The germline V and J ends were trimmed by 0 bases and 0 bases, with 11 bases remaining between them. In nucleotides, the CDR3 is TGTGCCTGTGACACCGTACTGCGTAGCTCCTGGGACACCCGACAGATGTTTTTC. It specifies CACDTVLRSSWDTRQMFF.